A single sample gave rise to the 9 T cell receptor beta chains below, sequenced in a study of radiotherapy plus CTLA-4 blockade in lung cancer. Clones were sequenced by immunoSEQ multiplex PCR, and TCRdb holds only the in-frame ones, with some missing. Altogether roughly 98,000 clones are present, approximately 85% being singletons, with the ten largest covering 3% to 4%. The material sequenced was peripheral blood, taken from a patient treated with radiotherapy plus ipilimumab. These TCRs come from a human donor with non-small cell lung cancer who had a partial response to radiotherapy plus ipilimumab.

CDR3 in amino acids: CASSARGGYSNYGYTF. The CDR3 region has the DNA TGTGCCAGCAGCGCAAGGGGAGGCTACTCAAACTATGGCTACACCTTC. The chain employs TRBV4-2 and TRBJ1-2, with a weak D call TRBD1 (5 bases). Germline CDR1 and CDR2: LGHNA and YNFKEQ. This CDR3 region has 16 residues. V was trimmed by 5 bases and J by 2 bases, leaving 18 bases between them.

V is TRBV30 and J is TRBJ2-3, with 7 bases fitting TRBD2. Germline lookup yields CDR1 GTSNPN and CDR2 SVGIG (reference sequence). Trimming took 0 bases from V and 1 from J; bases not matched to a gene: 7. This CDR3 region has 16 residues. The CDR3 DNA sequence: TGTGCCTGGAGTGTTCGGGGGAGGGCCCGCACAGATACGCAGTATTTT. It translates to CAWSVRGRARTDTQYF.

V is TRBV27 and J is TRBJ2-3; 14 positions match TRBD2. After removal of 3 bases from V and 0 bases from J, the junction contained 8 bases not matched to a gene. Germline V gene sequence: CDR1 MNHEY, CDR2 SMNVEV (reference sequence). The CDR3 runs 19 residues. The CDR3 protein is CASSFRTSGRIYSTDTQYF. The DNA of the CDR3 is TGTGCCAGCAGTTTCCGGACTAGCGGGAGGATTTACAGCACAGATACGCAGTATTTT.

The CDR3 is CASSARRGGAVNTGELFF. As DNA, the CDR3 is TGTGCCAGCAGTGCCCGGCGGGGCGGGGCAGTTAACACCGGGGAGCTGTTTTTT. The genes are TRBV25-1 and TRBJ2-2; D might be TRBD2 (6 bases). The CDR3 consists of 18 residues. Germline V gene lookup returns CDR1 MGHDK and CDR2 SYGVNS. Trimming pared 4 bases from V and 2 bases from J, leaving 20 bases between.

J is TRBJ2-6 and V is TRBV11-3; D remains unclear. The ends were cut back, 5 bases at V and 5 bases at J, with 7 bases in the middle. Germline assignment: CDR1 SGHNT and CDR2 YENEEA. The CDR3 consists of 13 residues. The CDR3 nucleotides read TGTGCCAGCAGCCCCCCTAGGGCCAACGTCCTGACTTTC. As protein: CASSPPRANVLTF.

This clone was observed a few times. The V and J genes are TRBV19 and TRBJ1-3; D might be TRBD1 (5 bases). The CDR3 contains 16 residues. Per the germline V gene, CDR1 is LNHDA and CDR2 is SQIVND (reference sequence). V lost 4 bases and J 0 bases, leaving 13 bases between the germline ends. The CDR3 reads CASSTRVTSSGNTIYF. DNA of the CDR3: TGTGCCAGTAGTACCAGGGTAACCAGCTCTGGAAACACCATATATTTT.

The chain links TRBV6-1 to TRBJ2-4; 8 bases line up with TRBD1. Germline-derived CDR1 and CDR2 are MNHNS and SASEGT. With 7 bases clipped from V and 4 bases from J, the junction kept 3 bases outside the gene matches. CDR3 length equals 13 residues. This chain's CDR3 is CASKTGEKNIQYF. In DNA form, the CDR3 reads TGTGCCAGCAAGACAGGGGAGAAAAACATTCAGTACTTC.

This clone was seen once. The V call is TRBV21-1, the J call TRBJ2-7; TRBD1, the table's D call, was not compared with the DNA. TRBV21-1 is a recognized pseudogene. The CDR3 extends over 15 amino acids. Here the CDR3 reads CASSSPGTSKYEQYF. CDR3 bases: TGTGCCAGCAGCTCCCCGGGGACAAGTAAGTACGAGCAGTACTTC.

This chain connects TRBV30 to TRBJ1-6; TRBD1 aligns across 7 bases. The germline gives CDR1 GTSNPN, CDR2 SVGIG (reference sequence). The CDR3 length is 16 residues. The junction had 3 bases not matched to a gene; V was cut back by 1 base and J by 0 bases. The CDR3 nucleotides are TGTGCCTGGAGTGGGGGGGACAGCTCCTATAATTCACCCCTCCACTTT. It encodes CAWSGGDSSYNSPLHF.